The clone carrying this T cell receptor beta chain was counted between two and nine times. Its target is unknown. These data originate in a study of T cells in Graves' hyperthyroidism and ophthalmopathy. Study-wide points: Most thyroid clonotypes with frequency above 0.001 were detected in blood. Before onset, by a median of around six months, the model predicted ophthalmopathy.

Using RNA transcripts as the source, TCR beta CDR3 regions were amplified. A set of HTBI primers served as the primers for a first-round RT-PCR of the TCR CDR3. TCRdb recomputed calls from the multiplex PCR reads with MiXCR, one row per CDR3 protein. The sample includes about 520,000 distinct CDR3 sequences, about 20% of them seen just once. Trimming stripped 2 bases from V and 2 bases from J, with 16 bases between. The CDR3 contains 17 residues. Germline CDR1 LGHDT, CDR2 YNNKEL (reference sequence). Sequenced material: blood. This sequence originates from a man aged 18-30 years with Graves' hyperthyroidism. J is TRBJ2-4 and V is TRBV3-1; possible D gene TRBD1, 6 bases. The chain's CDR3 is CASSQSPFDRSKNIQYF. The CDR3 nucleotides read TGTGCCAGCAGCCAATCTCCTTTTGACAGGTCCAAAAACATTCAGTACTTC.